What follows is one T cell receptor beta chain and its context. What this receptor recognizes is not known. Per-nucleotide qualities are absent, and no much larger clonotype sits a single base away. This sample was taken from a study of graft-versus-host responses after intestinal transplantation (dated by TCRdb to the early 2020s). With respect to the entire study: The transplants that recipients received were multivisceral, liver-intestinal, or isolated intestinal. The cohort enrolled about two dozen intestinal transplant recipients including one retransplant, and a few patients lacking pretransplant specimens were excluded. Every recipient was given anti-thymocyte globulin induction, followed by approximately 3 years of maintenance tacrolimus and steroids. Donor T cell macrochimerism was defined as a peak of at least 4% donor T cells among recipient peripheral blood mononuclear cells. Alloreactive clones were identified by sequencing pre-transplant mixed lymphocyte reaction products and comparing them with unstimulated pre-transplant donor and recipient T cells. Samples from a few later patients were sequenced in-house on an Illumina MiSeq with MiXCR processing rather than by the commercial service. After intestinal transplantation, graft-versus-host and host-versus-graft alloreactive T cell clones were followed in the graft, circulation and bone marrow using bulk TCR-beta CDR3 sequencing.

Receptor libraries were prepared by the immunoSEQ multiplex PCR assay. For most patients, genomic DNA was isolated with the Qiagen DNeasy Blood and Tissue Kit and shipped frozen to Adaptive Biotechnologies for TCR sequencing. High-throughput TCR-beta CDR3 sequencing of genomic DNA from most patients was performed by Adaptive Biotechnologies. Processing in the source paper ran as follows. TCR sequencing data were retrieved from Adaptive's ImmunoSEQ software for around 18 patients, whereas a few other patients were processed with MiXCR and VDJtools. To correct CD4 versus CD8 sorting errors, sequences present in both subsets at a frequency ratio below 5:1 were removed. CDR3 nucleotide sequences shared between donor and recipient were removed because the origin of such sequences could not be assigned. At least 2-fold expansion over unstimulated cells and a minimum CFSE-low frequency of 0.002% (template counts) or 0.001% (read counts) were required for clones to be classified as alloreactive. Clones detected in sequenced pre-transplant spleen, lymph node, or MLR CFSE-low populations of the donor or recipient were defined as mappable. The cumulative frequency of alloreactive clones was calculated as a percentage of all sequences, weighted by copy number. TCRdb re-hosts the immuneACCESS table, in-frame sequences only. Its copies lack some clones; in the studies checked, an unresolved V gene accounts for under half of them, and the cause for the rest is not known. For V, J and clone size, that table is used; D and trimming come from the DNA. The sample yields about 94,000 clones; about 91% were counted once. The ten largest clones represent around 0.5% of the sample.

CDR1 and CDR2 were assigned from the germline V gene (reference sequence) as MNHNY and SVGAGI. Here V drops 1 base and J drops 4 bases, and the junction holds 3 bases not matched to any gene. Taken from cysteine to phenylalanine, the CDR3 has 14 residues. Only CDR3 DNA remains: 42 bases, in frame from the first base. What the time point label conveys for this sample: cells obtained before transplantation from donor or recipient. CD3+CD4+ and CD3+CD8+ populations were FACS-sorted from unstimulated pre-transplant donor and recipient cells taken from spleen or lymph nodes. Here is what the overall study found, with its caveats: In patients with donor T cell macrochimerism, the allografts had high GvH to HvG T cell clonal ratios. Peak levels of circulating GvH clones were associated with declines in HvG clones early after transplant. The relatively low number and heterogeneity of intestinal transplant patients limited the conclusions. GvH clones were found in recipient bone marrow, and some of the GvH clones appeared earlier in ileal mucosa or blood, which is consistent with an intestinal mucosal origin.

The rearrangement joined TRBV6-6 to TRBJ1-1; TRBD1 aligns with 7 central bases. The source is a human donor who received an intestinal transplant. The sequenced sample was unstimulated CD8+ T cells sorted from spleen or lymph node cells, obtained before intestinal transplant. Read as DNA, the sequence is TGTGCCAGCAGTTACTACAGGGGCGGCACTGAAGCTTTCTTT. Its protein product is CASSYYRGGTEAFF.